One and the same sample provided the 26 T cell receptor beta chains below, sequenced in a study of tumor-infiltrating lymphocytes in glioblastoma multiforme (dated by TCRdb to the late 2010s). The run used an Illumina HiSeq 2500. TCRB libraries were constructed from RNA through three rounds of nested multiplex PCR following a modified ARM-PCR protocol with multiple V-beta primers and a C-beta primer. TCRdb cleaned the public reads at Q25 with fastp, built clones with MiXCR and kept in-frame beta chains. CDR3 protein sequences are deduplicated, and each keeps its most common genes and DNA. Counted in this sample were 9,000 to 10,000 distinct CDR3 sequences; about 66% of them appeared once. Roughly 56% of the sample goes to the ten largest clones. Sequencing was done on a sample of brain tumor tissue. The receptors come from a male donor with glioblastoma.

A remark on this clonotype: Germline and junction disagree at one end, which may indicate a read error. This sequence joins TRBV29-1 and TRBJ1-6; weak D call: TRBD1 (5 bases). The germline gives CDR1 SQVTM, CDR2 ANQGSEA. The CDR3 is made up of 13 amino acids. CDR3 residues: CSVARDGESPPHF. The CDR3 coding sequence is TGCAGCGTTGCCAGGGACGGAGAATCACCCCCCCACTTC.

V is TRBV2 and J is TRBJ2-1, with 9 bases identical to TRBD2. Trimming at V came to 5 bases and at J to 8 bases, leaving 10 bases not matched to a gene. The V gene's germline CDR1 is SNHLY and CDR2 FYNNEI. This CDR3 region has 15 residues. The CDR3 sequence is CASSIPSGTLHEQFF. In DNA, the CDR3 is TGTGCCAGCAGTATTCCTAGCGGGACCTTGCATGAGCAGTTCTTC.

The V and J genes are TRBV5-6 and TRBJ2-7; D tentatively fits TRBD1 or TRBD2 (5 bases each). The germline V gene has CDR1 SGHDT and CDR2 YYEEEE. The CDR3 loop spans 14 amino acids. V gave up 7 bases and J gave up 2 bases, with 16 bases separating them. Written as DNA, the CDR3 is TGTGCCAGCTGCTATTTGGGGGTTACCTACGAGCAGTACTTC. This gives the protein CASCYLGVTYEQYF.

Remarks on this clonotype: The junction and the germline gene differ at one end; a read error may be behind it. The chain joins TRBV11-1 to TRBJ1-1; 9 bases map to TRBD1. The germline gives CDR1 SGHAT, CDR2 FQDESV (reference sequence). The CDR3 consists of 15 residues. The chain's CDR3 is CASSLPGTGGTEVFF. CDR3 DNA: TGTGCCAGCAGCCTCCCGGGAACAGGGGGCACTGAAGTTTTCTTT.

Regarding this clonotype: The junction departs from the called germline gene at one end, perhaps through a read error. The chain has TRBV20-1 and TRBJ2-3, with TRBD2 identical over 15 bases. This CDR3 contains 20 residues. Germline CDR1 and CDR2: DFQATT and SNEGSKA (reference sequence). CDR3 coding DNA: TGTAGTGCTAGTCGTCCCGGACTAGCGGGAGGGCCGAGTAGCATAGATACGCAGTATTTT. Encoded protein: CSASRPGLAGGPSSIDTQYF.

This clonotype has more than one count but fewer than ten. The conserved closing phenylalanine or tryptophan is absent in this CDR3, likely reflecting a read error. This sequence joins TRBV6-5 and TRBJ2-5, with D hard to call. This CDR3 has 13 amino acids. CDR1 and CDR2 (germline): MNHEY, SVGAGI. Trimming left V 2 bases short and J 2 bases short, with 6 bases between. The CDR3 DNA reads TGTGCCAGCAGTTACCAGGATCAAGAGACCCAGTACTCC. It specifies CASSYQDQETQYS.

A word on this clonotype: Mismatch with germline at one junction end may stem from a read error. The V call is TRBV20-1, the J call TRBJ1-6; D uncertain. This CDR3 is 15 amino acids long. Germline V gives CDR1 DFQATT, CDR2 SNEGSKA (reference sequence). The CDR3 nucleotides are TGCAGTGCTAGAGGGCGGGGTTCCATGAGTTCACCCCTCCTCTTT. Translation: CSARGRGSMSSPLLF.

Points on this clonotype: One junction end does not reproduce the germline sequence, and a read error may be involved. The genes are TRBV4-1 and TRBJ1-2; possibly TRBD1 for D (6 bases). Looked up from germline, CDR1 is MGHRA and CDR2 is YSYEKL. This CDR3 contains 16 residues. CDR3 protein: CASSQDLCRGNYGYTF. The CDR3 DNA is TGCGCCAGTAGCCAAGATCTATGCAGGGGAAACTATGGCTACACCTTC.

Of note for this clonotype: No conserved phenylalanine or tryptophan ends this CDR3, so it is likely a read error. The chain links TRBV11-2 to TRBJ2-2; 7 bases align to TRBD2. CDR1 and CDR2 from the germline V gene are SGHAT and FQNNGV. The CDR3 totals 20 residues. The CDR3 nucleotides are TGTGCCAGCACCCCCTCATTCGGCCAAGTGCTAGCGGTAAACACCGGGGAACTGTTTTCT. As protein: CASTPSFGQVLAVNTGELFS.

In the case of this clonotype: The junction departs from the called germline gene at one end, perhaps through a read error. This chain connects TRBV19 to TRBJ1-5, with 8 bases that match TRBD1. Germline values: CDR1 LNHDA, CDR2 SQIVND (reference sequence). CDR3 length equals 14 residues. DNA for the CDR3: TGTGCCAGTAGTTCCCCGGGACAGGCACAGCCCAAGCGTTTT. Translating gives CASSSPGQAQPKRF.

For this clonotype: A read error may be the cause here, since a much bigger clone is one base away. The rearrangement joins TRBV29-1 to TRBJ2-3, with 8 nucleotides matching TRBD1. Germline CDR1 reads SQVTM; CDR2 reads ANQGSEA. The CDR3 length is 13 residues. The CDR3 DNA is TGCAGCGTTGTCTGGGCTGGGACAGGTACGCAGTATTTT. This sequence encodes CSVVWAGTGTQYF.

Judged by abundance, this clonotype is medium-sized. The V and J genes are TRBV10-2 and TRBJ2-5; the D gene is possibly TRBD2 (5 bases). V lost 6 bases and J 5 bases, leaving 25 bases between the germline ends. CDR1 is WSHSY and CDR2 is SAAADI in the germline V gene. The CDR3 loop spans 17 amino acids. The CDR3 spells CASRGRTGLISGETQYF. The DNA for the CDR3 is TGCGCCAGCAGGGGGAGAACTGGACTCATCTCGGGGGAGACCCAGTACTTC.

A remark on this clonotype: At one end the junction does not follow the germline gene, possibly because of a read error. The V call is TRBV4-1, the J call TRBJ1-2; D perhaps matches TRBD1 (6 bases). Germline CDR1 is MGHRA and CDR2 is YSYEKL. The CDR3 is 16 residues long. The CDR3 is CASSQGGTGSNYGYIF. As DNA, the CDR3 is TGCGCCAGCAGCCAAGGGGGCACAGGGAGTAACTATGGCTACATCTTC.

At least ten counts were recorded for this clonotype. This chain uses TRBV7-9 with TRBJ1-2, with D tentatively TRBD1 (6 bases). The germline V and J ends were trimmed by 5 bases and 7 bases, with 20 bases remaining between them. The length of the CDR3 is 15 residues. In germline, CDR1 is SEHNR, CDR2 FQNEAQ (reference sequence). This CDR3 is CASSQTTSQGGGYTF. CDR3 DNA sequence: TGTGCCAGCAGCCAAACTACGTCACAGGGCGGTGGCTACACCTTC.

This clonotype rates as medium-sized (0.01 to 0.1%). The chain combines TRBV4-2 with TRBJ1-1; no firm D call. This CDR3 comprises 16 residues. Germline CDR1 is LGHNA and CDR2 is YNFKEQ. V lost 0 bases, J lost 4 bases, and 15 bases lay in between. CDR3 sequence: CASSQESGARGTEAFF. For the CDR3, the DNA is TGTGCCAGCAGCCAAGAGTCTGGAGCACGGGGCACTGAAGCTTTCTTT.

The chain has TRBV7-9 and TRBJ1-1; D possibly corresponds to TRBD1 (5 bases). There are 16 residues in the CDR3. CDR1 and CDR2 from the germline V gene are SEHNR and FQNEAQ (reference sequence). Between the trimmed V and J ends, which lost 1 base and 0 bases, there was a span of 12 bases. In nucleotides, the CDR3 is TGTGCCAGCAGCTTAGAACAGGAACCCCTGAACACTGAAGCTTTCTTT. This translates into CASSLEQEPLNTEAFF.

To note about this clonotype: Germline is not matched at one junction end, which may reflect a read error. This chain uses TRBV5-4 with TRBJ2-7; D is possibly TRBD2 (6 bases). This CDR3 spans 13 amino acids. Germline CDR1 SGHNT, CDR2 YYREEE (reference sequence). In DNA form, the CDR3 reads TGTGCCAGCTCCTCGCGGGGCTCCTACGAGCAGTCCTTC. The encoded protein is CASSSRGSYEQSF. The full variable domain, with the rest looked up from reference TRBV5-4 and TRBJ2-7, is ETGVTQSPTHLIKTRGQQVTLRCSSQSGHNTVSWYQQALGQGPQFIFQYYREEENGRGNFPPRFSGLQFPNYSSELNVNALELDDSALYLCASSSRGSYEQSFGPGTRLTVT.

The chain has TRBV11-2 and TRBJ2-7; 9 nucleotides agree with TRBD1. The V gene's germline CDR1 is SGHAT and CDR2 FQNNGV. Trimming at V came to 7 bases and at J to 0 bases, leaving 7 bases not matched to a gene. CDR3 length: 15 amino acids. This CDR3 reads CASTIPGQGSYEQYF. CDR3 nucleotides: TGTGCCAGCACCATTCCGGGACAGGGCTCCTACGAGCAGTACTTC.

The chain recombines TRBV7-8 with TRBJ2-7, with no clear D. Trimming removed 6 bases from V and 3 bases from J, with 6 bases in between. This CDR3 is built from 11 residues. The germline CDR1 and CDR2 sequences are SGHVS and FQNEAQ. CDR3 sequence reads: CASSPLYEQYF. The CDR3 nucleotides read TGTGCCAGCAGTCCTCTCTACGAGCAGTACTTC.

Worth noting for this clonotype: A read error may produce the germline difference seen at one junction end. The CDR3 coding sequence is TGCACCAGCAGTGAGGCAGGGGCCGAGGCAGATACGGAGTATTTT. Amino acid sequence: CTSSEAGAEADTEYF. The chain recombines TRBV10-2 with TRBJ2-3; possibly TRBD1 for D (6 bases). This CDR3 is 15 amino acids long. Germline V gene lookup returns CDR1 WSHSY and CDR2 SAAADI.

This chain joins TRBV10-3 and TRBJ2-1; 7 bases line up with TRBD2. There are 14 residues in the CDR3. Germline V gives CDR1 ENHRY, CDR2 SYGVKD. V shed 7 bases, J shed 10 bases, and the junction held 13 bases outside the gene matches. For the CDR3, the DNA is TGTGCCATCAAGGCCAGCGGGGACCCGGGGGAGCAGTTCTTC. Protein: CAIKASGDPGEQFF.

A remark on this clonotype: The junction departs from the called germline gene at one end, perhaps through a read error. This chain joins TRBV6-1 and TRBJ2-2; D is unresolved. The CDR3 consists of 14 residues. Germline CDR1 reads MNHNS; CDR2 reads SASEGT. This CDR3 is CASRLAENTGEPLF. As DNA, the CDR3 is TGTGCCAGCAGATTGGCGGAGAACACCGGAGAGCCGCTTTTT.

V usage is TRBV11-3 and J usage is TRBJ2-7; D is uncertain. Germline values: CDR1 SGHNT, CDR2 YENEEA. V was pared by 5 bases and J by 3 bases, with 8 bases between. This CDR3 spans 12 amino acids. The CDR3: CASSLDGYEQYF. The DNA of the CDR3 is TGTGCCAGCAGCCTCGACGGCTACGAGCAGTACTTC.

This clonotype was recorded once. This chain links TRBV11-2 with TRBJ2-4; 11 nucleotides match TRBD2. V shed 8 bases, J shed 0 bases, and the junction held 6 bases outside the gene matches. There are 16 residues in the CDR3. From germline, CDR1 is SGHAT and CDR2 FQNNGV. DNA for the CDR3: TGTGCCAGCTTGGGGACTAGCGGATTAGCCAAAAACATTCAGTACTTC. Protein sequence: CASLGTSGLAKNIQYF. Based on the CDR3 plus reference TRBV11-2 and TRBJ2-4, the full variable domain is EAGVAQSPRYKIIEKRQSVAFWCNPISGHATLYWYQQILGQGPKLLIQFQNNGVVDDSQLPKDRFSAERLKGVDSTLKIQPAKLEDSAVYLCASLGTSGLAKNIQYFGAGTRLSVL.

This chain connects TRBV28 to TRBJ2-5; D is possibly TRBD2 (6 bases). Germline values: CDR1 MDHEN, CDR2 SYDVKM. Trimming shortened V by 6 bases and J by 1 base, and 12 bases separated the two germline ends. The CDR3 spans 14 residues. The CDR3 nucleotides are TGTGCCAGCAGCCTGGGAGGATTCCAAGAGACCCAGTACTTC. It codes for CASSLGGFQETQYF. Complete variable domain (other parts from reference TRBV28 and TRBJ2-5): DVKVTQSSRYLVKRTGEKVFLECVQDMDHENMFWYRQDPGLGLRLIYFSYDVKMKEKGDIPEGYSVSREKKERFSLILESASTNQTSMYLCASSLGGFQETQYFGPGTRLLVL.

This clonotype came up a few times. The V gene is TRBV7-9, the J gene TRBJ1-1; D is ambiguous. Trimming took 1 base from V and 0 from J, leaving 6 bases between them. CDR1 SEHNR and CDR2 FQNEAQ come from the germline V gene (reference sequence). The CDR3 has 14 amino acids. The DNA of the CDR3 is TGTGCCAGCAGCTTAGACCGTTTGAACACTGAAGCTTTCTTT. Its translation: CASSLDRLNTEAFF.